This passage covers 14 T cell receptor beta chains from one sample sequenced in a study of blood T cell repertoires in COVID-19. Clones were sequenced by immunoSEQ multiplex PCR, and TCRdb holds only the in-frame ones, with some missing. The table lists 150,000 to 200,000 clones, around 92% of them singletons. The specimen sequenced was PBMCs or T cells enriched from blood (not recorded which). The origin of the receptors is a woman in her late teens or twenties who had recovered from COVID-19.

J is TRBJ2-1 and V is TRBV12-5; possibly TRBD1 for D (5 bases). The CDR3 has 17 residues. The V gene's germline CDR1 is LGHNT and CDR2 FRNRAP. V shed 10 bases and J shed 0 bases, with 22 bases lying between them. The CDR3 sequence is CATAPDRPSSSYNEQFF. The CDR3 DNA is TGTGCTACCGCCCCTGACAGACCGTCAAGCTCCTACAATGAGCAGTTCTTC.

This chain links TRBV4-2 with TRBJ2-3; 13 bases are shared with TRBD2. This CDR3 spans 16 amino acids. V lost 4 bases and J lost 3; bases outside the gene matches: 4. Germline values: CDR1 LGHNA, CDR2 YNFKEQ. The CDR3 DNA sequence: TGTGCCAGCAGCCCTACTAGCGGGGGGGGGACAGATACGCAGTATTTT. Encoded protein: CASSPTSGGGTDTQYF.

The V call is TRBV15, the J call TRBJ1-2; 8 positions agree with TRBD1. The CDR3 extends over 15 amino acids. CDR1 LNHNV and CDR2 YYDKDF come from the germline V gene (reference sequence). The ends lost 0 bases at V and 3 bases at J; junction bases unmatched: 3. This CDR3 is CATSRDGTGYYGYTF. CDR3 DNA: TGTGCCACCAGCAGAGATGGGACAGGCTACTATGGCTACACCTTC.

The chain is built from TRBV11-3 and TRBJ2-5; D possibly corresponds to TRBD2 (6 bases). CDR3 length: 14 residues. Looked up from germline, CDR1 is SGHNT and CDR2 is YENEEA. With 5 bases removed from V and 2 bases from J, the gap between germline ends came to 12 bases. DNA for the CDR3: TGTGCCAGCAGCGGGAGGTTTGGACAAGAGACCCAGTACTTC. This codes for CASSGRFGQETQYF.

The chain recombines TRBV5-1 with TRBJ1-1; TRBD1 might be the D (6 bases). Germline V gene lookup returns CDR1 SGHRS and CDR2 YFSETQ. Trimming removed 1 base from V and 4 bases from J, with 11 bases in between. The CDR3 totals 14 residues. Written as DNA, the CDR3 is TGCGCCAGCAGCTTGTCAGGGGCGGGCACTGAAGCTTTCTTT. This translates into CASSLSGAGTEAFF.

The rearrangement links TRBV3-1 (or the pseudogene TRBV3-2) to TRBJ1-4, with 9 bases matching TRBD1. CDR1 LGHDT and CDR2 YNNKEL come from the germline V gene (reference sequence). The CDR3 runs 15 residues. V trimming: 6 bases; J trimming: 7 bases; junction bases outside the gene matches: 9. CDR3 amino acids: CASSAQGARSEKLFF. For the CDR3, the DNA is TGTGCCAGCAGTGCACAGGGGGCTCGTAGTGAAAAACTGTTTTTT.

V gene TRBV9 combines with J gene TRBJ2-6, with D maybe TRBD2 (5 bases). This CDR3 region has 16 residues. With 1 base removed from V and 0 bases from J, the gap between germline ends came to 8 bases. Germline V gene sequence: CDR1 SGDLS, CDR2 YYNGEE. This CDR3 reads CASSVPRDSGANVLTF. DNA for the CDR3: TGTGCCAGCAGCGTACCCCGGGACTCTGGGGCCAACGTCCTGACTTTC.

In nucleotides, the CDR3 is TGTGCCAGCAGCTTATGGGGGGATGGCTACACCTTC. Translating gives CASSLWGDGYTF. V is TRBV5-4 and J is TRBJ1-2; D might be TRBD1 (5 bases). The V end lost 2 bases, the J end lost 6 bases, and 8 bases lay between the germline ends. There are 12 residues in the CDR3. Germline V gene data show CDR1 as SGHNT and CDR2 as YYREEE (reference sequence).

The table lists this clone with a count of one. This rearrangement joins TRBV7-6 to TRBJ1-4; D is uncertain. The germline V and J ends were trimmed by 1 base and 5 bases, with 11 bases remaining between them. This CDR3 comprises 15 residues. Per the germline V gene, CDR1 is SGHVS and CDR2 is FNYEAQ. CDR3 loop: CASSLGWSANEKLFF. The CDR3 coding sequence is TGTGCCAGCAGCTTAGGATGGAGCGCCAATGAAAAACTGTTTTTT. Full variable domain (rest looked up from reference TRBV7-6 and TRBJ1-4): GAGVSQSPRYKVTKRGQDVALRCDPISGHVSLYWYRQALGQGPEFLTYFNYEAQQDKSGLPNDRFSAERPEGSISTLTIQRTEQRDSAMYRCASSLGWSANEKLFFGSGTQLSVL.

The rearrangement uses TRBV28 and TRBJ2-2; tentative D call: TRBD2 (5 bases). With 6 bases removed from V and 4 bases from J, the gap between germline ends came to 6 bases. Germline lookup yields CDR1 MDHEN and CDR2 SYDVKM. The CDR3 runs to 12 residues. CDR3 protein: CASRDSTGELFF. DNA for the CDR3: TGTGCCAGCAGGGACTCCACCGGGGAGCTGTTTTTT.

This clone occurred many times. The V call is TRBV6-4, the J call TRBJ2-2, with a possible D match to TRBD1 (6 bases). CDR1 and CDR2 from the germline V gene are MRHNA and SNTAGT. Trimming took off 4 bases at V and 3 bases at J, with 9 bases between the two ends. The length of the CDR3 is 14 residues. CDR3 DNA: TGTGCCAGCAGTGGGGACACGGACACCGGGGAGCTGTTTTTT. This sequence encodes CASSGDTDTGELFF.

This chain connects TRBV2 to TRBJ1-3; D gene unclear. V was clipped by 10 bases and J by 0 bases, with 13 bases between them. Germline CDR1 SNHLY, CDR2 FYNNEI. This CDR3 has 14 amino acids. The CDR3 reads CATGSASSGNTIYF. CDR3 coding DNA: TGTGCCACTGGTTCCGCGAGCTCTGGAAACACCATATATTTT.

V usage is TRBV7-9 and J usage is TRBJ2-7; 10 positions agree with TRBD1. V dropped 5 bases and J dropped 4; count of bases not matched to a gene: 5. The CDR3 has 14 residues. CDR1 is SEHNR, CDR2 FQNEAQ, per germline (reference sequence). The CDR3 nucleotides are TGTGCCAGCAGCCCGGACAGGGGGACGTACGAGCAGTACTTC. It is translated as CASSPDRGTYEQYF. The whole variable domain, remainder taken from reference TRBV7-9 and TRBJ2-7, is DTGVSQNPRHKITKRGQNVTFRCDPISEHNRLYWYRQTLGQGPEFLTYFQNEAQLEKSRLLSDRFSAERPKGSFSTLEIQRTEQGDSAMYLCASSPDRGTYEQYFGPGTRLTVT.

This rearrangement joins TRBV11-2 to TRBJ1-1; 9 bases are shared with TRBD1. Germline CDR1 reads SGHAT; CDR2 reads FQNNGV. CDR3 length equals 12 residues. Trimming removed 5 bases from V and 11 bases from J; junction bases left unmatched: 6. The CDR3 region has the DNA TGTGCCAGCAGCGGTCGACAGGGGGTCGCTTTCTTT. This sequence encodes CASSGRQGVAFF.